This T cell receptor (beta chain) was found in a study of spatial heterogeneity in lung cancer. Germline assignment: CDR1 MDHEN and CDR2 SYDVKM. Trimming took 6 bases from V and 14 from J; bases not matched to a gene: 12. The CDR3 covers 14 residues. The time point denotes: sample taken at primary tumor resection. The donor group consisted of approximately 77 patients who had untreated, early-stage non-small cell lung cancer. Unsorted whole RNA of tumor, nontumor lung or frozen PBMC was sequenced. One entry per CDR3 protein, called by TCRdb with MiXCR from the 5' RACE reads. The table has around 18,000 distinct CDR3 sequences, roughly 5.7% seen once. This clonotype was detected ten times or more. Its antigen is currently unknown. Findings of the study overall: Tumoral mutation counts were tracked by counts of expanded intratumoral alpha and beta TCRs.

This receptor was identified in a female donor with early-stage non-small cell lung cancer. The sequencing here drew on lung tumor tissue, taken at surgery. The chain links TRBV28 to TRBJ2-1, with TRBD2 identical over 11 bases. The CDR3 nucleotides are TGTGCCAGCAGAATTCGACCTAGGGGACTAGCGGAGTTCTTC. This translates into CASRIRPRGLAEFF.